This T cell receptor beta chain was captured by sequencing in a study of tumor-infiltrating lymphocytes in primary liver carcinoma. Broader study findings: Comparison of CD4+ and CD8+ repertoires was precluded by bulk unsorted samples.

Alongside blood RNA obtained from unsorted whole blood, germline DNA was also extracted. Patients showed chronic HBV infection and an absence of prior treatment. Presurgery, around 4 milliliters of peripheral blood were collected. Priming with a constant-region primer yielded TCR beta cDNA from around 540 ng total RNA. Slightly modified ARM-PCR with three nested multiplex PCR rounds yielded TCR beta libraries. Each of the first two PCR rounds ran roughly 10 cycles with TRBV1-TRBV30 forward and C-beta reverse primers. TCRdb recomputed calls from the multiplex PCR reads with MiXCR, one row per CDR3 protein. The sample comprises 310,000 or so distinct CDR3 sequences, around three fifths of which are singletons, and over 15% rests with the top ten. This clonotype was observed a handful of times. Its cognate antigen is unknown. Trimming removed 1 base from V and 5 bases from J, with 23 bases in between. CDR1 is MGHRA, CDR2 YSYEKL, per germline. This CDR3 contains 18 residues.

V and J are TRBV4-1 and TRBJ1-1; the D gene is possibly TRBD1 (6 bases). Input material: peripheral blood. This clonotype was sampled from a woman under 40 with primary liver carcinoma and hepatitis B virus infection. CDR3 loop: CASSQAPGTRWPLTEAFF. The CDR3 DNA is TGCGCCAGCAGCCAAGCCCCCGGGACACGCTGGCCCCTGACTGAAGCTTTCTTT.